The next 5 T cell receptor beta chains were all read from a single sample in a study of post-analysis software for immune sequencing data. Which antigens these TCRs recognize remains unknown. Unique molecular identifiers were carried by the TCR beta cDNA libraries. In TCRdb, the PCR reads were re-called with MiXCR into one record per CDR3 protein. Of hundreds of thousands of distinct CDR3 sequences listed, about 32% are singletons. Findings and caveats of the study: About five TRBV segments were more frequent in patients than controls; TRBV5-6, TRBV5-1 and TRBV20-1 belonged to this group.

What was sequenced was blood. The receptors were sampled from a girl aged 10 to 17 with multiple sclerosis.

This clonotype turned up a few times. This chain connects TRBV20-1 to TRBJ1-1; 8 nucleotides agree with TRBD1. Looked up from germline, CDR1 is DFQATT and CDR2 is SNEGSKA (reference sequence). This CDR3 has 14 amino acids. V lost 5 bases to trimming and J lost 4 bases; unmatched junction nucleotides: 9. CDR3 loop: CSASRTGSATEAFF. Here the CDR3 DNA reads TGCAGTGCTTCTCGGACAGGGTCGGCCACTGAAGCTTTCTTT.

On this clonotype itself: With a much larger clone just one base away, this may be a read error. The chain employs TRBV7-2 and TRBJ2-1; no firm D call. Trimming removed 6 bases from V and 3 bases from J, with 9 bases in between. Germline V gene lookup returns CDR1 SGHTA and CDR2 FQGNSA. CDR3 length: 13 amino acids. The CDR3 coding sequence is TGTGCCAGCAGGAACAGAGTCTACAATGAGCAGTTCTTC. Its protein product is CASRNRVYNEQFF.

The chain links TRBV29-1 to TRBJ2-2; D unclear. The V and J ends lost 7 bases and 4 bases respectively, with 13 bases between them. Germline V lookup: CDR1 SQVTM, CDR2 ANQGSEA. The CDR3 loop spans 13 amino acids. The CDR3 loop is CSALNPATGELFF. The CDR3, as DNA: TGCAGCGCCCTGAACCCGGCCACCGGGGAGCTGTTTTTT.

This clonotype was seen ten or more times. The chain combines TRBV4-3 with TRBJ2-7; unclear D gene. V dropped 3 bases and J dropped 3 bases, with 6 bases sitting between them. The CDR3 spans 12 residues. In germline, CDR1 is LGHNA, CDR2 YSLEER. CDR3 amino acids: CASSQGGYEQYF. The DNA for the CDR3 is TGCGCCAGCAGCCAGGGTGGCTACGAGCAGTACTTC.

For this clonotype: The junction shows a germline mismatch at one end, possibly a read error. The J gene is TRBJ2-1, the V gene TRBV20-1; 10 bases align to TRBD1. CDR1 and CDR2 from the germline V gene are DFQATT and SNEGSKA (reference sequence). This CDR3 has 16 residues. The CDR3 spells CSASDRGSVSDNEQFF. CDR3 nucleotides: TGCAGTGCTTCGGACAGGGGGTCCGTCTCCGACAATGAGCAGTTCTTC.